The rows below give T cell receptor beta chains drawn from one sample of a study of regulatory T cells in long-lasting Graves disease. In TCRdb, the multiplex PCR reads were re-called with MiXCR into one record per CDR3 protein. Of roughly 530,000 distinct CDR3 sequences listed, 15% to 20% are singletons. The data also belong to a second study, concerning T cells in Graves' hyperthyroidism and ophthalmopathy.

The sample was peripheral blood mononuclear cells (PBMCs), taken at new diagnosis, from a patient treated with antithyroid drugs. The receptors shown here come from a woman aged 40 to 65 with Graves disease. The CDR3 runs from the conserved cysteine through the conserved F or W. D genes are given only for firm matches. Rows give clone size only sometimes, using once, few, many, or a class for an expanded clone.

J | D | size | V | DNA | CDR3
TRBJ1-2 | TRBD1 | - | TRBV2 | TGTGCCAGCAGTGAAGATAGGGGGCAGGATGGCTACACCTTC | CASSEDRGQDGYTF
TRBJ1-6 | - | many | TRBV6-2/TRBV6-3 | TGTGCCAGCAGTTACTCCGGGAACTATAATTCACCCCTCCACTTT | CASSYSGNYNSPLHF
TRBJ1-5 | - | many | TRBV2 | TGTGCCAGCAGTCGGCTATATAGCAATCAGCCCCAGCATTTT | CASSRLYSNQPQHF
TRBJ2-2 | TRBD1 | - | TRBV14 | TGTGCCAGCAGCCAAGATATGGACAGGGACTCCGGGGAGCTGTTTTTT | CASSQDMDRDSGELFF
TRBJ2-7 | - | few | TRBV25-1 | TGTGCCAGCAGTGAAGCGGGGCCAGTGAACGAGCAGTACTTC | CASSEAGPVNEQYF
TRBJ1-1 | - | few | TRBV6-5 | TGTGCCAGCAGTTACGATTGGGGAGTGGGCACTGAAGCTTTCTTT | CASSYDWGVGTEAFF
TRBJ1-2 | - | few | TRBV20-1 | TGCAGTGCTAGAGACCAGAAGACAGTTGACTATGGCTACACCTTC | CSARDQKTVDYGYTF
TRBJ1-1 | - | many | TRBV5-1 | TGCGCCAGCAGCTTGCAAATGGCAGGAGCGAACACTGAAGCTTTCTTT | CASSLQMAGANTEAFF
TRBJ1-6 | - | many | TRBV12-3/TRBV12-4 | TGTGCCAGCAGCTTGGTTAATTCACCCCTCCACTTT | CASSLVNSPLHF
TRBJ2-7 | TRBD2 | - | TRBV20-1 | TGCAGTGCCCTCCCCCAAACGGGGGGTGACTTCGGCGAGCAGTACTTC | CSALPQTGGDFGEQYF
TRBJ1-2 | TRBD1 | few | TRBV6-2/TRBV6-3 | TGTGCCAGCAGTTCCGGGACAGGGGGTGGGTATGGCTACACCTTC | CASSSGTGGGYGYTF
TRBJ1-4 | - | few | TRBV6-1 | TGTGCCACCCGGAGACAGATCCGGGACGGTCCTAATGAAAAACTGTTTTTT | CATRRQIRDGPNEKLFF
TRBJ1-2 | TRBD1 | - | TRBV4-1 | TGCGCCAGCAGCCAAGGACAGGGGTCGGGTGGCTACACCTTC | CASSQGQGSGGYTF
TRBJ1-4 | - | many | TRBV18 | TGTGCCAGCTCACCAGGGCAGACTAATGAAAAACTGTTTTTT | CASSPGQTNEKLFF
TRBJ1-1 | - | many | TRBV3-1 | TGTGCCAGCAGCCGCGGGGGGGACGCGAACACTGAAGCTTTCTTT | CASSRGGDANTEAFF
TRBJ2-3 | TRBD2 | many | TRBV7-2 | TGTGCCAGCAGCTTCCTGGGACTAGCGGGGGGGCACGCCACAGATACGCAGTATTTT | CASSFLGLAGGHATDTQYF
TRBJ1-5 | - | many | TRBV6-1 | TGTGCCACGACGAGAGGGGCGGGCAATCAGCCCCAGCATTTT | CATTRGAGNQPQHF
TRBJ1-1 | - | - | TRBV19 | TGTGCCAGTAGTCCTCGGGACATTTCTGAAGCTTTCTTT | CASSPRDISEAFF
TRBJ1-5 | TRBD1 | once | TRBV19 | TGTGCCAGTAGCATCCAACAGGGGAGCAATCAGCCCCAGCATTTT | CASSIQQGSNQPQHF
TRBJ2-1 | - | - | TRBV6-1 | TGTGCCAGCAGTCCAAGGATGCGGTTTCTGCCCATCAATGAGCAGTTCTTC | CASSPRMRFLPINEQFF
TRBJ2-7 | - | many | TRBV11-2 | TGTGCCAGCAGCTTAGAAGGTCCACGGAGAGGCCACGAGCAGTACTTC | CASSLEGPRRGHEQYF
TRBJ1-6 | - | - | TRBV4-1 | TGCGCCAGCAGCCAAGACCCAGGGATGGGCGGTTCACCCCTCCACTTT | CASSQDPGMGGSPLHF
TRBJ1-2 | TRBD1 | many | TRBV20-1 | TGCAGTGCTAGAGATCTGGGACAGGGCATCTATGGCTACACCTTC | CSARDLGQGIYGYTF
TRBJ1-2 | - | many | TRBV2 | TGTGCCAGCAGAGAGGACAGCTATGGCTACACCTTC | CASREDSYGYTF
TRBJ2-2 | - | few | TRBV11-2 | TGTGCCAGCAGCCCGTGGTGGGAGAGGGGATCGAACACCGGGGAGCTGTTTTTT | CASSPWWERGSNTGELFF
TRBJ1-2 | TRBD1 | once | TRBV10-3 | TGTGCCATCAGAGCTGGGACAGGCGGCTACACCTTC | CAIRAGTGGYTF
TRBJ2-7 | - | many | TRBV6-1 | TGTGCCAGCAGTCCTCTGCCTATTTACGAGCAGTACTTC | CASSPLPIYEQYF
TRBJ2-1 | - | few | TRBV4-1 | TGCGCCAGCAGCCCCGTAGGCTACAATGAGCAGTTCTTC | CASSPVGYNEQFF
TRBJ2-2 | - | - | TRBV7-3 | TGTGCCAGCAGCTTTTCCAGGGACGGGGAGCTGTTTTTT | CASSFSRDGELFF
TRBJ2-1 | TRBD2 | - | TRBV3-1 | TGTGCCAGCAGCCAGGGGGGGTCAGGGAATGAGCAGTTCTTC | CASSQGGSGNEQFF
TRBJ1-5 | TRBD1 | many | TRBV12-3/TRBV12-4 | TGTGCCAGCAGCTTTAGGACAGGGCCTCAGCCCCAGCATTTT | CASSFRTGPQPQHF
TRBJ1-6 | - | few | TRBV5-4 | TGTGCCAGCAGCTTGGCTGTGGGTTCACCCCTCCACTTT | CASSLAVGSPLHF
TRBJ1-2 | - | many | TRBV3-1 | TGTGCCAGCAGCCAAGAGAGGCAGGGGTATGGCTACACCTTC | CASSQERQGYGYTF
TRBJ2-7 | TRBD1 | - | TRBV7-2 | TGTGCCAGCAGCTCAAGGCCAGGGGGTAAAAGCTCCTACGAGCAGTACTTC | CASSSRPGGKSSYEQYF
TRBJ1-2 | TRBD1 | many | TRBV28 | TGTGCCAGCAGTTTCGGACAGGGAAGGAGCTACACCTTC | CASSFGQGRSYTF
TRBJ2-3 | - | many | TRBV27 | TGTGCCAGCCCCCAGGGAGGCTTAAGGCGGTCAGATACGCAGTATTTT | CASPQGGLRRSDTQYF
TRBJ1-1 | TRBD1 | - | TRBV3-1 | TGTGCCAGCAGGGCCGGGACAGGCTTTATGAGAGCTTTCTTT | CASRAGTGFMRAFF
TRBJ2-1 | TRBD1 | few | TRBV7-9 | TGTGCCAGCAGCGGGGACAGCCGCCTAGACAATGAGCAGTTCTTC | CASSGDSRLDNEQFF
TRBJ1-1 | TRBD1 | - | TRBV6-9 | TGTGCCAGCAGTTACTGGGACAGGAACACTGAAGCTTTCTTT | CASSYWDRNTEAFF
TRBJ2-1 | - | many | TRBV12-3/TRBV12-4 | TGTGCCAGCAGTATCCGACAGGGAGGAAACAATGAGCAGTTCTTC | CASSIRQGGNNEQFF
TRBJ1-1 | - | - | TRBV29-1 | TGCAGCGGGATAGGACCGATGGACGTCGAAGCTTTCTTT | CSGIGPMDVEAFF
TRBJ2-2 | TRBD1 | few | TRBV5-1 | TGCGCCAGCAGCTCCGGGACAGGTGAACGCGGGGAGCTGTTTTTT | CASSSGTGERGELFF
TRBJ2-7 | TRBD1 | many | TRBV27 | TGTGCCAGCTCTCTAGACAGGGGGCCCTACGAGCAGTACTTC | CASSLDRGPYEQYF
TRBJ1-2 | - | few | TRBV6-2/TRBV6-3 | TGTGCCAGCAGTTACTCGGGATCAACAAACTATGGCTACACCTTC | CASSYSGSTNYGYTF
TRBJ2-3 | TRBD2 | - | TRBV2 | TGTGCCAGCAGGCTAGCGGGCATTAAGGATACGCAGTATTTT | CASRLAGIKDTQYF
TRBJ2-5 | - | many | TRBV2 | TGTGCCAGCAGTGAAGGCGCGGTGCAAGAGACCCAGTACTTC | CASSEGAVQETQYF
TRBJ2-1 | TRBD2 | many | TRBV30 | TGTGCCTGGAGTGTTGGTAGCGGGGTTAATGAGCAGTTCTTC | CAWSVGSGVNEQFF
TRBJ1-6 | - | - | TRBV5-6 | TGTGCCAGCAGCTCCGGGACAAGCATTTCACCCCTCCACTTT | CASSSGTSISPLHF
TRBJ2-7 | - | - | TRBV27 | TGTGCCAGCAGTTGGAGGGACGGGCCCTACGAGCAGTACTTC | CASSWRDGPYEQYF
TRBJ2-3 | - | few | TRBV7-2 | TGTGCCAGCAGCTTAGTTTGGGGGGGCACAGATACGCAGTATTTT | CASSLVWGGTDTQYF
TRBJ2-7 | - | many | TRBV18 | TGTGCCAGCTCACCACCCGAAGGGAGGGAGCAGTACTTC | CASSPPEGREQYF
TRBJ2-7 | - | few | TRBV5-1 | TGCGCCAGCAGCTTTTCTCCCACCTACGAGCAGTACTTC | CASSFSPTYEQYF
TRBJ1-1 | - | many | TRBV11-1 | TGTGCCAGCAGCGTCTTATTTGGTGGGGGAACTGAAGCTTTCTTT | CASSVLFGGGTEAFF
TRBJ2-1 | - | many | TRBV2 | TGTGCCAGCAGTGAAGGGACAGCCTTACCCGGGAATGAGCAGTTCTTC | CASSEGTALPGNEQFF
TRBJ1-3 | - | - | TRBV4-2 | TGTGCCAGCAGCTCCGACGGGGGCTCTGGTGGAAACACCATATATTTT | CASSSDGGSGGNTIYF
TRBJ2-7 | TRBD2 | many | TRBV5-1 | TGCGCCAGCAGCACCGGGACTAGCGGGGGATTCGGGGCCGAGCAGTACTTC | CASSTGTSGGFGAEQYF
TRBJ1-4 | - | many | TRBV12-3/TRBV12-4 | TGTGCCAGCAGTTTTTCGTCAAGGACGAAAGAAAAACTGTTTTTT | CASSFSSRTKEKLFF
TRBJ1-4 | - | many | TRBV9 | TGTGCCAGCAGCGTAGGGGCGGTTAGAGCTAATGAAAAACTGTTTTTT | CASSVGAVRANEKLFF